This TCR beta chain was captured in a study of control samples from healthy donors and cancer patients. Germline-derived CDR1 and CDR2 are SQVTM and ANQGSEA. The CDR3 totals 16 residues. With 2 bases removed from V and 5 bases from J, the gap between germline ends came to 21 bases. Assay: immunoSEQ multiplex PCR; the TCRdb copy retains only in-frame clones and omits some. This table has over 100,000 clones, around nine tenths appearing once. The chain links TRBV29-1 to TRBJ2-5, with TRBD2 as a possible D gene (5 bases). The sample consisted of blood. The receptor's source is a woman aged 45-60 years in good health. The CDR3 region has the DNA TGCAGCGTTGAACCGAGGGCGGGTAGGGATTTCGAGACCCAGTACTTC. Its protein product is CSVEPRAGRDFETQYF.